Following are 21 T cell receptor beta chains from one sample sequenced in a study of T cells in Graves' hyperthyroidism and ophthalmopathy. Amplification yielded TCR beta CDR3 regions, with RNA transcripts as the source. The TCR CDR3 first-round RT-PCR relied on the HTBI primer set. TCRdb used MiXCR to reprocess the multiplex PCR reads, holding one entry per CDR3 protein. The table lists fewer than 650,000 distinct CDR3 sequences, around 15% of them singletons. Input material: blood. The receptors were gathered from a middle-aged woman with Graves' ophthalmopathy.

This clonotype came up many times. Written as DNA, the CDR3 is TGTGCCAGCAGTTACTCTTTCCTAGCGGGTGAGACCCAGTACTTC. Its translation is CASSYSFLAGETQYF. V usage is TRBV6-2 or TRBV6-3 and J usage is TRBJ2-5; 8 bases map to TRBD2. Losses at the gene ends were 0 bases for V and 5 bases for J; bases not matched to a gene: 5. CDR1 is MNHEY and CDR2 is SVGEGT in the germline V gene. This CDR3 is 15 amino acids long.

Concerning this clonotype itself: Being one base from a much bigger clone, this may be a read error. The chain is built from TRBV27 and TRBJ1-1, with D tentatively TRBD1 (5 bases). The CDR3 extends over 16 amino acids. In germline, CDR1 is MNHEY, CDR2 SMNVEV (reference sequence). DNA for the CDR3: TGTGCCAGCAGTTTAACCCCTCAGGGTTCCAACACTGAAGCTCTCTTT. Amino acids: CASSLTPQGSNTEALF.

In its sample, this clonotype was seen many times. The chain joins TRBV28 to TRBJ1-1, with 7 positions matching TRBD1. This CDR3 comprises 16 residues. Per germline, CDR1 MDHEN and CDR2 SYDVKM. Trimming removed 2 bases from V and 0 bases from J; junction bases left unmatched: 6. The CDR3 DNA is TGTGCCAGCAGTTTAGGGACAGATTCCCTGAACACTGAAGCTTTCTTT. It yields the protein CASSLGTDSLNTEAFF.

This clonotype occurred many times. This chain connects TRBV20-1 to TRBJ2-7; D unclear. The CDR3 loop spans 14 amino acids. Germline V gene data show CDR1 as DFQATT and CDR2 as SNEGSKA (reference sequence). V was trimmed by 0 bases and J by 2 bases, leaving 11 bases between them. The CDR3 bases are TGCAGTGCTAGAGATACAGCCGCTCCCTACGAGCAGTACTTC. It yields the protein CSARDTAAPYEQYF.

This clonotype was recorded many times. The V gene is TRBV6-1, the J gene TRBJ2-5; TRBD2 agrees at 7 bases. The CDR3 totals 15 residues. Germline V CDR1 and CDR2: MNHNS, SASEGT. Losses at the gene ends were 3 bases for V and 4 bases for J; bases not matched to a gene: 8. DNA for the CDR3: TGTGCCAGCAGTGAGCGGCGCGGGGGAGGAGAGACCCAGTACTTC. Protein product: CASSERRGGGETQYF.

This clonotype was recorded many times. The chain employs TRBV9 and TRBJ1-1; D unresolved. CDR1 and CDR2 from the germline V gene are SGDLS and YYNGEE. This CDR3 has 13 residues. The ends were cut back, 0 bases at V and 0 bases at J, with 3 bases in the middle. This CDR3 is CASSVEVNTEAFF. As DNA, the CDR3 is TGTGCCAGCAGCGTAGAAGTGAACACTGAAGCTTTCTTT.

This clonotype has at least ten counts. The chain links TRBV27 to TRBJ2-7; 8 bases map to TRBD1. The V segment lost 4 bases and the J segment 3 bases; nucleotides outside the gene matches: 8. Germline CDR1 reads MNHEY; CDR2 reads SMNVEV (reference sequence). CDR3 size: 15 residues. CDR3 sequence: CASSYRTGIYYEQYF. CDR3 DNA: TGTGCCAGCAGTTACCGGACAGGGATTTACTACGAGCAGTACTTC.

In this sample, this clonotype turned up many times. The chain couples TRBV27 to TRBJ2-7, with TRBD1 identical over 7 bases. The length of the CDR3 is 14 residues. V shed 4 bases and J 4 bases; nucleotides not matched to a gene: 7. Germline CDR1 reads MNHEY; CDR2 reads SMNVEV (reference sequence). The CDR3 nucleotides are TGTGCCAGCAGTTGGGACGACAGGGCTTACGAGCAGTACTTC. Translated, it gives CASSWDDRAYEQYF.

This clonotype showed up many times. The rearrangement links TRBV20-1 to TRBJ2-7, with 9 bases that match TRBD2. CDR1 is DFQATT and CDR2 is SNEGSKA in the germline V gene (reference sequence). CDR3 length: 13 residues. V dropped 6 bases and J dropped 3; count of bases not matched to a gene: 6. The CDR3 is CSAPTSGLYEQYF. The CDR3 bases are TGCAGTGCCCCGACTAGCGGACTCTACGAGCAGTACTTC.

This clonotype was counted many times. The chain couples TRBV29-1 to TRBJ2-7; TRBD2 agrees at 8 bases. The germline gives CDR1 SQVTM, CDR2 ANQGSEA. The CDR3 has 15 residues. With V trimmed by 4 bases and J by 0 bases, 8 bases remained unmatched. CDR3 bases: TGCAGCGTTGGTGGTAGCGGGATGAGCTCCTACGAGCAGTACTTC. Amino acid sequence: CSVGGSGMSSYEQYF.

CDR3 sequence reads: CASLGPTAYEQYF. The CDR3 bases are TGTGCCAGCCTCGGACCAACCGCCTACGAGCAGTACTTC. The rearrangement links TRBV7-9 to TRBJ2-7; no clear D gene. Germline V CDR1 and CDR2: SEHNR, FQNEAQ (reference sequence). V was clipped by 8 bases and J by 2 bases, with 13 bases between them. The CDR3 covers 13 residues.

The V gene is TRBV12-3 or TRBV12-4, the J gene TRBJ1-2; perhaps TRBD1 as D (5 bases). Trimming cost V 2 bases and J 8 bases, with 18 bases left between them. CDR3 length equals 15 residues. As DNA, the CDR3 is TGTGCCAGCAGTTTAATCGCGGGACCCTTCTCAGGCTACACCTTC. It encodes CASSLIAGPFSGYTF.

This clonotype appeared a few times. J is TRBJ1-3 and V is TRBV3-1; D not certain. The CDR3 extends over 15 amino acids. From germline, CDR1 is LGHDT and CDR2 YNNKEL (reference sequence). V lost 3 bases and J lost 1, with 10 bases in between. The CDR3, as DNA: TGTGCCAGCAGCCACAATCGTCGATCTGGAAACACCATATATTTT. Amino acids: CASSHNRRSGNTIYF.

This clonotype was counted ten times or more. The chain carries TRBV2 and TRBJ2-3, with 7 bases fitting TRBD2. Germline trimming cut 6 bases from V and 0 bases from J; bases unmatched to any gene: 3. The CDR3 has 14 residues. Germline CDR1 is SNHLY and CDR2 is FYNNEI. The chain's CDR3 is CASSSSGSTDTQYF. In DNA form, the CDR3 reads TGTGCCAGCAGCTCTAGCGGAAGCACAGATACGCAGTATTTT.

This clonotype was detected ten times or more. The chain couples TRBV12-3 or TRBV12-4 to TRBJ2-2; unclear D gene. Trimming stripped 5 bases from V and 6 bases from J, with 10 bases between. The CDR3 is 13 residues long. This CDR3 is CASSPRWAGELFF. DNA for the CDR3: TGTGCCAGCAGTCCCCGTTGGGCCGGGGAGCTGTTTTTT.

This clonotype was counted between two and nine times. V and J are TRBV12-3 or TRBV12-4 and TRBJ2-7; 7 positions agree with TRBD2. The J segment lost 7 bases and the V segment lost 0 bases, leaving 12 bases of the junction unmatched. The CDR3 sequence is 16 residues long. This chain's CDR3 is CASSLALSGRAGEQYF. In DNA form, the CDR3 reads TGTGCCAGCAGTTTAGCGCTGAGTGGGAGGGCCGGAGAGCAGTACTTC.

This clonotype was recorded many times. The chain has TRBV30 and TRBJ2-7, with D possibly TRBD1 on 6 matching bases. From germline, CDR1 is GTSNPN and CDR2 SVGIG (reference sequence). V was shortened by 3 bases and J by 2 bases, with 14 bases between the two germline ends. The CDR3 is made up of 14 amino acids. Here the CDR3 DNA reads TGTGCCTGGAGAGGGGGTAGCGCTACCTACGAGCAGTACTTC. Amino acid sequence: CAWRGGSATYEQYF.

This chain joins TRBV2 and TRBJ1-3; 9 bases map to TRBD1. Looked up from germline, CDR1 is SNHLY and CDR2 is FYNNEI. The CDR3 sequence is 16 residues long. After removal of 8 bases from V and 4 bases from J, the junction contained 12 bases not matched to a gene. CDR3 residues: CASSLGTGIGGNTIYF. CDR3 in DNA: TGTGCCAGCTCTCTCGGGACAGGGATCGGGGGAAACACCATATATTTT. Using reference TRBV2 and TRBJ1-3 for the parts outside the CDR3, the full variable domain is EPEVTQTPSHQVTQMGQEVILRCVPISNHLYFYWYRQILGQKVEFLVSFYNNEISEKSEIFDDQFSVERPDGSNFTLKIRSTKLEDSAMYFCASSLGTGIGGNTIYFGEGSWLTVV.

This clonotype was found many times. This chain connects TRBV29-1 to TRBJ1-1; D gene uncertain. Germline CDR1 SQVTM, CDR2 ANQGSEA. The CDR3 runs to 13 residues. V was shortened by 5 bases and J by 3 bases, with 13 bases between the two germline ends. The CDR3, as DNA: TGCAGCGTTTTCACACGGGAGGACACTGAAGCTTTCTTT. Protein sequence: CSVFTREDTEAFF.

The chain uses TRBV11-2 and TRBJ2-7, with a possible D match to TRBD2 (7 bases). V lost 1 base and J 4 bases, leaving 17 bases between the germline ends. Looked up from germline, CDR1 is SGHAT and CDR2 is FQNNGV. The length of the CDR3 is 16 residues. CDR3 nucleotides: TGTGCCAGCAGCTTAGGGGGCGACCGGGGGGCGTACGAGCAGTACTTC. This translates into CASSLGGDRGAYEQYF.

This clonotype occurred many times. V is TRBV9 and J is TRBJ2-7; TRBD2 aligns across 10 bases. The ends lost 0 bases at V and 6 bases at J; junction bases unmatched: 21. The CDR3 covers 20 residues. CDR1 SGDLS and CDR2 YYNGEE come from the germline V gene. CDR3 nucleotide sequence: TGTGCCAGCAGCGTAGGATCTAGCGGGAGTACCAGGGCGGCCGTGTGCGAGCAGTACTTC. Amino acids: CASSVGSSGSTRAAVCEQYF.